Each of the 26 T cell receptor beta chains below was sequenced from the same sample in a study of beta chain features in type 1 diabetes. The study reverse transcribed the entire isolated RNA, so it sequenced expressed TCRB transcripts. Sequenced by immunoSEQ multiplex PCR; TCRdb stores in-frame clones only, minus some. The sample has around 430,000 clones; approximately 28% are singletons. The sequencing input was naive CD4+ T cells from blood. These receptors came from a man aged 18-30 years in good health.

The V and J genes are TRBV7-6 and TRBJ1-2; 8 bases are shared with TRBD1. Germline CDR1 is SGHVS and CDR2 is FNYEAQ. This CDR3 contains 15 residues. Trimming removed 1 base from V and 8 bases from J; junction bases left unmatched: 9. CDR3 region: CASSLGRQGILGYTF. In nucleotides, the CDR3 is TGTGCCAGCAGCTTAGGTCGACAGGGGATTTTGGGCTACACCTTC.

A few counts support this clone. This chain connects TRBV29-1 to TRBJ2-5; tentative D call: TRBD2 (5 bases). Per germline, CDR1 SQVTM and CDR2 ANQGSEA. This CDR3 has 15 residues. V gave up 4 bases and J gave up 2 bases, with 17 bases separating them. The CDR3 loop is CSVALVARPQETQYF. CDR3 DNA: TGCAGCGTTGCACTAGTAGCCCGGCCACAAGAGACCCAGTACTTC.

This clone was seen a handful of times. This chain uses TRBV30 with TRBJ1-1, with D hard to call. V shed 0 bases and J shed 8 bases, with 13 bases lying between them. This CDR3 has 13 residues. Germline V gene sequence: CDR1 GTSNPN, CDR2 SVGIG (reference sequence). The CDR3 coding sequence is TGTGCCTGGAGTGTAGGGCCAGCATCAGAAGCTTTCTTT. Protein product: CAWSVGPASEAFF.

This sequence joins TRBV29-1 and TRBJ2-1; maybe TRBD2 (5 bases). Germline loops: CDR1 SQVTM, CDR2 ANQGSEA. The CDR3 length is 13 residues. Trimming shortened V by 7 bases and J by 3 bases, and 13 bases separated the two germline ends. The CDR3 coding sequence is TGCAGCGGCAAGCTCGGGGTCTACAATGAGCAGTTCTTC. Protein: CSGKLGVYNEQFF.

The chain recombines TRBV21-1 with TRBJ2-2; the table names TRBD1, a call not compared with the DNA. TRBV21-1 is deemed a pseudogene. The CDR3 contains 16 residues. This CDR3 reads CASSSRRGNNTGELFF. For the CDR3, the DNA is TGTGCCAGCAGCAGCCGCAGGGGAAACAACACCGGGGAGCTGTTTTTT.

The chain links TRBV30 to TRBJ2-1; the D gene is possibly TRBD1 (5 bases). The CDR3 length is 15 residues. The V gene's germline CDR1 is GTSNPN and CDR2 SVGIG (reference sequence). V was cut by 3 bases and J by 3 bases, with 15 bases left in between. The CDR3 DNA reads as TGTGCCTGGAGACCTCAGGGAAATAACTACAATGAGCAGTTCTTC. Amino acid sequence: CAWRPQGNNYNEQFF.

V is TRBV7-2 and J is TRBJ2-3; 7 bases match TRBD2. V lost 5 bases and J lost 1; bases outside the gene matches: 3. The CDR3 extends over 14 amino acids. Germline lookup yields CDR1 SGHTA and CDR2 FQGNSA. CDR3 coding DNA: TGTGCCAGCAGCCTCACTAGCGGCACAGATACGCAGTATTTT. Translation: CASSLTSGTDTQYF.

The rearrangement links TRBV10-3 to TRBJ2-7; D perhaps matches TRBD2 (6 bases). This CDR3 contains 14 residues. V was cut by 2 bases and J by 5 bases, with 13 bases left in between. Germline V gives CDR1 ENHRY, CDR2 SYGVKD. DNA for the CDR3: TGTGCCATCAGTGAGCGTGATAGGGAGGACGAGCAGTACTTC. Amino acid sequence: CAISERDREDEQYF.

CDR3 sequence reads: CASSLTSGPYNEQFF. The DNA for the CDR3 is TGTGCCAGCAGCTTGACTAGCGGGCCCTACAATGAGCAGTTCTTC. The chain employs TRBV7-9 and TRBJ2-1, with 10 nucleotides matching TRBD2. This CDR3 is built from 15 residues. With V trimmed by 3 bases and J by 2 bases, 1 base remained unmatched. Germline lookup yields CDR1 SEHNR and CDR2 FQNEAQ (reference sequence).

The chain carries TRBV25-1 and TRBJ2-5, with D hard to call. Germline V gives CDR1 MGHDK, CDR2 SYGVNS. Trimming removed 7 bases from V and 5 bases from J, with 17 bases in between. CDR3 size: 14 residues. CDR3 region: CASKGSGQSETQYF. The DNA for the CDR3 is TGTGCCAGCAAAGGCTCCGGGCAATCGGAGACCCAGTACTTC.

The chain combines TRBV11-2 with TRBJ2-1; D unclear. Germline lookup yields CDR1 SGHAT and CDR2 FQNNGV. V was shortened by 7 bases and J by 9 bases, with 13 bases between the two germline ends. This CDR3 region has 12 residues. The CDR3 DNA sequence: TGTGCCAGCAACTTGGTTGTCTTTGAGCAGTTCTTC. Protein product: CASNLVVFEQFF.

The rearrangement links TRBV29-1 to TRBJ2-3, with D maybe TRBD2 (6 bases). CDR3 length: 14 amino acids. V was clipped by 2 bases and J by 4 bases, with 13 bases between them. In germline, CDR1 is SQVTM, CDR2 ANQGSEA. The CDR3 loop is CSVERGGLSDTQYF. CDR3 DNA sequence: TGCAGCGTTGAAAGGGGAGGACTGTCAGATACGCAGTATTTT.

J is TRBJ2-1 and V is TRBV29-1; 9 bases match TRBD2. The CDR3 loop spans 13 amino acids. Germline values: CDR1 SQVTM, CDR2 ANQGSEA. The V segment lost 2 bases and the J segment 9 bases; nucleotides outside the gene matches: 5. The DNA of the CDR3 is TGCAGCGTTGAAAGGCGGGAGGGCCTTGAGCAGTTCTTC. It codes for CSVERREGLEQFF.

The J gene is TRBJ2-6, the V gene TRBV25-1; 10 bases match TRBD2. V was clipped by 6 bases and J by 4 bases; unmatched bases: 9. The CDR3 is 17 residues long. CDR1 is MGHDK, CDR2 SYGVNS, per germline. For the CDR3, the DNA is TGTGCCAGCAGCGCGTCTAGCGGGAGAGGAGGGGCCAACGTCCTGACTTTC. It encodes CASSASSGRGGANVLTF.

CDR3 region: CASSNQGQQETQYF. The CDR3 DNA reads TGCGCCAGCAGCAACCAGGGACAGCAAGAGACCCAGTACTTC. The chain links TRBV5-1 to TRBJ2-5, with TRBD1 identical over 7 bases. Germline V gene data show CDR1 as SGHRS and CDR2 as YFSETQ. Unmatched junction bases numbered 5, after V lost 4 bases and J lost 2 bases. The CDR3 length is 14 residues.

This clone appeared a few times. V gene TRBV11-2 combines with J gene TRBJ2-3, with TRBD2 as a possible D gene (6 bases). This CDR3 comprises 15 residues. V was shortened by 2 bases and J by 3 bases, with 12 bases between the two germline ends. In germline, CDR1 is SGHAT, CDR2 FQNNGV. The CDR3: CASSLKLAGTDTQYF. CDR3 sequence (DNA): TGTGCCAGCAGCTTAAAACTAGCTGGAACAGATACGCAGTATTTT.

This rearrangement joins TRBV9 to TRBJ2-5; TRBD1 aligns across 8 bases. After removal of 2 bases from V and 0 bases from J, the junction contained 3 bases not matched to a gene. The CDR3 runs to 15 residues. Germline-derived CDR1 and CDR2 are SGDLS and YYNGEE. DNA of the CDR3: TGTGCCAGCAGCGTGACAGGGGCCCACCAAGAGACCCAGTACTTC. Translating it yields CASSVTGAHQETQYF.

This clone was picked up a small number of times. The J gene is TRBJ2-5, the V gene TRBV7-2; D remains ambiguous. The ends were cut back, 1 base at V and 3 bases at J, with 12 bases in the middle. This CDR3 is built from 15 residues. CDR1 is SGHTA and CDR2 is FQGNSA in the germline V gene. DNA for the CDR3: TGTGCCAGCAGCTTAGAGTCATCGTCCGAAGAGACCCAGTACTTC. Its protein is CASSLESSSEETQYF.

The J gene is TRBJ2-7, the V gene TRBV28, with D tentatively TRBD2 (6 bases). CDR3 length: 13 residues. Trimming left V 7 bases short and J 0 bases short, with 10 bases between. Germline V lookup: CDR1 MDHEN, CDR2 SYDVKM. CDR3 sequence reads: CASTGSPSYEQYF. The CDR3, as DNA: TGTGCCAGCACCGGGAGCCCCTCCTACGAGCAGTACTTC.

The chain joins TRBV30 to TRBJ1-1, with TRBD1 as a possible D gene (5 bases). CDR1 GTSNPN and CDR2 SVGIG come from the germline V gene (reference sequence). CDR3 length: 10 residues. CDR3 in amino acids: CGGGNTEAFF. The CDR3 bases are TGTGGCGGGGGGAACACTGAAGCTTTCTTT.

DNA of the CDR3: TGTGCCAGCACCCTAGGGAGGTACTCCTACAATGAGCAGTTCTTC. Its protein is CASTLGRYSYNEQFF. The V gene is TRBV7-2, the J gene TRBJ2-1, with TRBD2 as a possible D gene (6 bases). The CDR3 contains 15 residues. Between the trimmed V and J ends, which lost 7 bases and 0 bases, there was a span of 13 bases. Germline V gene lookup returns CDR1 SGHTA and CDR2 FQGNSA. Filled out from reference TRBV7-2 and TRBJ2-1, the complete variable domain reads GAGVSQSPSNKVTEKGKDVELRCDPISGHTALYWYRQSLGQGLEFLIYFQGNSAPDKSGLPSDRFSAERTGGSVSTLTIQRTQQEDSAVYLCASTLGRYSYNEQFFGPGTRLTVL.

V and J are TRBV25-1 and TRBJ1-5; D gene uncertain. The CDR3 extends over 14 amino acids. V was cut by 3 bases and J by 7 bases, with 13 bases left in between. CDR1 MGHDK and CDR2 SYGVNS come from the germline V gene. The CDR3 region is CASSDAIGGQPQHF. CDR3 nucleotide sequence: TGTGCCAGCAGTGACGCGATAGGTGGGCAGCCCCAGCATTTT.

The chain is built from TRBV30 and TRBJ2-5; D might be TRBD1 or TRBD2, each matching 5 bases. V was trimmed by 1 base and J by 5 bases, leaving 14 bases between them. The CDR3 runs 14 residues. In germline, CDR1 is GTSNPN, CDR2 SVGIG (reference sequence). The CDR3 region is CAWSGGPQGETQYF. The CDR3 region has the DNA TGTGCCTGGAGTGGGGGACCTCAGGGCGAGACCCAGTACTTC. The full variable domain, rest sourced from reference TRBV30 and TRBJ2-5, is SQTIHQWPATLVQPVGSPLSLECTVEGTSNPNLYWYRQAAGRGLQLLFYSVGIGQISSEVPQNLSASRPQDRQFILSSKKLLLSDSGFYLCAWSGGPQGETQYFGPGTRLLVL.

The V gene is TRBV6-6, the J gene TRBJ2-7, with D possibly being TRBD1 (6 bases). Germline V gives CDR1 MNHNY, CDR2 SVGAGI (reference sequence). The CDR3 is made up of 14 amino acids. V was cut by 8 bases and J by 0 bases, with 14 bases left in between. The CDR3 here is CASWDTPSSYEQYF. The CDR3 DNA reads as TGTGCCAGCTGGGACACCCCGAGCTCCTACGAGCAGTACTTC.

A few counts support this clone. The chain recombines TRBV2 with TRBJ1-2; D might be TRBD1 (5 bases). Germline V lookup: CDR1 SNHLY, CDR2 FYNNEI. The V end lost 3 bases, the J end lost 3 bases, and 5 bases lay between the germline ends. This CDR3 comprises 12 residues. The chain's CDR3 is CASSEGDYGYTF. CDR3 DNA sequence: TGTGCCAGCAGTGAGGGGGACTATGGCTACACCTTC.

The chain recombines TRBV30 with TRBJ2-1; D call uncertain. Germline CDR1 GTSNPN, CDR2 SVGIG (reference sequence). This CDR3 is built from 12 residues. The ends were cut back, 0 bases at V and 8 bases at J, with 8 bases in the middle. The CDR3 is CAWSVFYHEQFF. The CDR3 DNA reads TGTGCCTGGAGTGTTTTTTATCATGAGCAGTTCTTC.